These T cell receptor beta chains were read from a single sample in a study of radiotherapy plus CTLA-4 blockade in lung cancer. This table comes from immunoSEQ multiplex PCR, and its TCRdb copy is limited to in-frame clones, with some not included. The sample shows about 95,000 clones, 82% of them seen only once. Sequenced here: peripheral blood, sampled from a patient treated with radiotherapy plus ipilimumab. These receptor sequences come from a human donor with non-small cell lung cancer who had a partial response to radiotherapy plus ipilimumab. The CDR3 runs from the conserved cysteine through the conserved F or W. A D gene is named only where the DNA matches it firmly. Size is stated for part of the rows, as once, few or many counts, or as a class when the clone is expanded.

D gene,J gene,V gene,clone size,CDR3 DNA,CDR3 protein
-,TRBJ2-7,TRBV11-2,-,TGTGCCAGCAGCTTAAGTAGGTTCTCGGGCGAGCAGTACTTC,CASSLSRFSGEQYF
TRBD2,TRBJ2-1,TRBV11-2,-,TGTGCCAGCAGCTGGACTAGCGGGAGAAACGAGCAGTTCTTC,CASSWTSGRNEQFF
TRBD1,TRBJ2-1,TRBV6-4,-,TGTGCCAGCAGTGAAGAACAGGGGACGGAGCAGTTCTTC,CASSEEQGTEQFF
TRBD1,TRBJ2-7,TRBV29-1,-,TGCAGCGTCCAGACAGGGGGCTCGGACGAGCAGTACTTC,CSVQTGGSDEQYF
TRBD2,TRBJ2-5,TRBV18,-,TGTGCCAGCTCACCGACTAGCGGGAGCAAGACCCAGTACTTC,CASSPTSGSKTQYF
-,TRBJ2-5,TRBV2,-,TGTGCCAGCAGTGGGGGAGCCCCTAAAGAGACCCAGTACTTC,CASSGGAPKETQYF
-,TRBJ2-2,TRBV2,-,TGTGCCAGCCACTTGGCCGGGGAGCTGTTTTTT,CASHLAGELFF
-,TRBJ1-4,TRBV5-1,-,TGCGCCAGCAGCTTAGGGGGGGCTGGGGAAAAACTGTTTTTT,CASSLGGAGEKLFF
TRBD2,TRBJ2-5,TRBV28,-,TGTGCCAGCAGTTCTACCCGGACTAGGTGGACCCAGTACTTC,CASSSTRTRWTQYF
TRBD1,TRBJ2-3,TRBV28,few,TGTGCCAGCAGTTCCACCCGCATAGAGTCAGGGGGTTCTAGCACAGATACGCAGTATTTT,CASSSTRIESGGSSTDTQYF
TRBD2,TRBJ2-3,TRBV27,-,TGTGCCAGCAGTTTAGAGTCCCTAGCGGGAGGTGCGGGTACGCAGTATTTT,CASSLESLAGGAGTQYF
TRBD1,TRBJ2-2,TRBV2,-,TGTGCCAGCAGTGGGACAGGGTTCACCGGGGAGCTGTTTTTT,CASSGTGFTGELFF
-,TRBJ2-1,TRBV19,-,TGTGCCAGTAGCCCCCTCCACGGGGGTGGTAGCAATGAGCAGTTCTTC,CASSPLHGGGSNEQFF
-,TRBJ2-2,TRBV2,many,TGTGCCAGCACCGGAAGGGGAAGGAACACCGGGGAGCTGTTTTTT,CASTGRGRNTGELFF
-,TRBJ1-5,TRBV5-1,few,TGCGCCAGCAAGGGGGGGGGTTATCAGCCCCAGCATTTT,CASKGGGYQPQHF
TRBD1,TRBJ1-4,TRBV6-4,-,TGTGCCAGCAGCCCCTATAGGACAGGGGAGCGTGAAAAACTGTTTTTT,CASSPYRTGEREKLFF
-,TRBJ1-5,TRBV6-1,-,TGTGCCAGCAGGCTAACTAGCAATCAGCCCCAGCATTTT,CASRLTSNQPQHF
TRBD2,TRBJ2-7,TRBV28,-,TGTGCCAGCAGTCTCGGGACTAGCGGGACCTCCATCTACGAGCAGTACTTC,CASSLGTSGTSIYEQYF
TRBD1,TRBJ1-5,TRBV27,many,TGTGCCAGCAGCTTCGGGACAGTCGGCCAGCCCCAGCATTTT,CASSFGTVGQPQHF
TRBD1,TRBJ1-5,TRBV6-6,-,TGTGCCAGCAGTACCGGACAGGGGGCAAATCAGCCCCAGCATTTT,CASSTGQGANQPQHF
-,TRBJ1-4,TRBV18,once,TGTGCCAGCTCGAATTCACGGGGGGAAAAACTGTTTTTT,CASSNSRGEKLFF
TRBD2,TRBJ2-3,TRBV30,few,TGTGCCTGGACAAGGGCTAGCGGGAGCACAGATACGCAGTATTTT,CAWTRASGSTDTQYF
TRBD1,TRBJ1-1,TRBV4-1,-,TGTGCCAGCAGCCGTCCGGGACAGAAGAACACTGAAGCTTTCTTT,CASSRPGQKNTEAFF
TRBD2,TRBJ2-7,TRBV15,-,TGTGCCACCAGCAGACGACTAGCGGATGCCAAAGGCTACGAGCAGTACTTC,CATSRRLADAKGYEQYF
TRBD2,TRBJ2-7,TRBV18,-,TGTGCCAGCTCACCCCTCGGGAGGGTATATCCCTACGAGCAGTACTTC,CASSPLGRVYPYEQYF
TRBD2,TRBJ2-1,TRBV6-1,-,TGTGCCCTAACTAATCGACTAGCCGCAGTTGAGCAGTTCTTC,CALTNRLAAVEQFF
TRBD2,TRBJ2-1,TRBV28,once,TGTGCCAGCAGTTCGACTAGCGGGGGCCGCGGGCATGAGCAGTTCTTC,CASSSTSGGRGHEQFF
-,TRBJ1-1,TRBV5-4,-,TGTGCCAGCAGCTTGGAAGGGGCCCTGGGGAACACTGAAGCTTTCTTT,CASSLEGALGNTEAFF
-,TRBJ2-1,TRBV27,-,TGTGCCAGCAGCTGGCCACCCAATGGTGAGCAGTTCTTC,CASSWPPNGEQFF
-,TRBJ2-5,TRBV7-9,-,TGTGCCAGCAGCCCAACGGGATTAGAGACCCAGTACTTC,CASSPTGLETQYF
TRBD2,TRBJ2-1,TRBV5-1,-,TGCGCCAGCAGCTTGCAAGGCGGGGGGTACAATGAGCAGTTCTTC,CASSLQGGGYNEQFF
TRBD1,TRBJ1-1,TRBV5-1,-,TGCGCCAGCAGCGTCGACAGGGGTCGGGACACTGAAGCTTTCTTT,CASSVDRGRDTEAFF
TRBD2,TRBJ2-5,TRBV12-5,-,TGTGCTAGTGCTAGCGGGAAAGAGACCCAGTACTTC,CASASGKETQYF
-,TRBJ1-1,TRBV5-1,-,TGCGCCAGCAGCCTGGACAGACCGAACACTGAAGCTTTCTTT,CASSLDRPNTEAFF
-,TRBJ1-6,TRBV19,-,TGTGCCAGTAGTCCTGACAGGATTGGGGATTCACCCCTCCACTTT,CASSPDRIGDSPLHF
TRBD2,TRBJ2-7,TRBV5-1,-,TGCGCCAGCAGTCCCGTAGCGGGGGAGACCTACGAGCAGTACTTC,CASSPVAGETYEQYF
TRBD1,TRBJ1-5,TRBV5-1,-,TGCGCCAGCAGCATCGGACAGGGAGATCAGCCCCAGCATTTT,CASSIGQGDQPQHF
-,TRBJ2-2,TRBV5-1,-,TGCGCCAGCAGCTTGGTGGGCAGTAGTAAGCCCGGGGAGCTGTTTTTT,CASSLVGSSKPGELFF
-,TRBJ1-2,TRBV7-9,-,TGTGCCAGCAGTATAGGGGAGGGGGATGGCTACACCTTC,CASSIGEGDGYTF
TRBD1,TRBJ2-2,TRBV19,-,TGTGCCAGTAGTGGAACTCGGACAGGTATCACCGGGGAGCTGTTTTTT,CASSGTRTGITGELFF
TRBD1,TRBJ1-2,TRBV6-1,-,TGTGCCAGCAGTAAACCGGGACAGGGGATCCCTGGCTACACCTTC,CASSKPGQGIPGYTF
TRBD2,TRBJ2-3,TRBV25-1,-,TGTGCCAGCAGTGAACAGCGGGAATACACAGATACGCAGTATTTT,CASSEQREYTDTQYF
-,TRBJ2-7,TRBV11-2,-,TGTGCCAGCAGCTCGCGGGGGGGACAGGCCCTCGAGCAGTACTTC,CASSSRGGQALEQYF
-,TRBJ1-4,TRBV5-1,-,TGCGCCAGCAGCTTGGTCGAGGGTGGTGAAAAACTGTTTTTT,CASSLVEGGEKLFF